This T cell receptor beta chain was obtained from a study of blood T cell repertoires in COVID-19. This clone has just one count. Only in-frame clones appear in the TCRdb table, and some are missing; sequencing was by immunoSEQ multiplex PCR. The sample shows 95,000 to 150,000 clones, around 90% of them seen only once. There are 13 residues in the CDR3. Germline assignment: CDR1 ENHRY and CDR2 SYGVKD. Trimming cost V 11 bases and J 7 bases; bases outside gene matches: 8. This receptor was obtained from a man between 45 and 60 years old with COVID-19, enrolled during active disease. Input material: peripheral blood. This chain uses TRBV10-3 with TRBJ2-1; TRBD2 agrees at 10 bases. CDR3 loop: CAAAGTSVNEQFF. The CDR3 coding sequence is TGTGCCGCTGCCGGGACTAGCGTTAATGAGCAGTTCTTC.